Here is one T cell receptor beta chain with its context. This entry belongs to a study of blood T cell repertoires in COVID-19. Study at large: The United States, Italy and Spain provided the acute and convalescent COVID-19 samples.

The table came from immunoSEQ multiplex PCR; TCRdb's copy has only in-frame clones and leaves some out. Here the sample spans 150,000 to 200,000 clones, roughly nine tenths being singletons. The TCR sequence derives from a woman in her fifties or sixties with COVID-19, enrolled during active disease. Material for sequencing was peripheral blood.

CDR3 region: CASSIGWGDNQPQHF. In DNA, the CDR3 is TGTGCCAGTAGTATAGGTTGGGGGGACAATCAGCCCCAGCATTTT. V and J are TRBV19 and TRBJ1-5; D may be TRBD1 (5 bases). The CDR3 covers 15 residues. Trimming pared 1 base from V and 3 bases from J, leaving 10 bases between. Germline V gene data show CDR1 as LNHDA and CDR2 as SQIVND (reference sequence).